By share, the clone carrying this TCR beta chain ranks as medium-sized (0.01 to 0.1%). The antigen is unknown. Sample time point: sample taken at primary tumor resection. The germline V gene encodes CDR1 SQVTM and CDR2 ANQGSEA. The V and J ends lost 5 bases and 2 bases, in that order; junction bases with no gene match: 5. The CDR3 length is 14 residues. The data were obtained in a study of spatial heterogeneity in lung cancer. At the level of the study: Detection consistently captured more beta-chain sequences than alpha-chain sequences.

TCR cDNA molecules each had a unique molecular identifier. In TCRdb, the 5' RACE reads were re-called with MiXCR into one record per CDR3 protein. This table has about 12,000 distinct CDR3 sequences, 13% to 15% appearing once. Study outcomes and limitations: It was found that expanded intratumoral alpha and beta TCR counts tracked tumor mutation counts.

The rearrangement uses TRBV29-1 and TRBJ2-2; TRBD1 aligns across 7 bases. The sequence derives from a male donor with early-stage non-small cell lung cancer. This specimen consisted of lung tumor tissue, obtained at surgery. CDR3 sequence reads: CSVSGQLNTGELFF. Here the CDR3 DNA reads TGCAGCGTTTCGGGACAGCTTAACACCGGGGAGCTGTTTTTT.